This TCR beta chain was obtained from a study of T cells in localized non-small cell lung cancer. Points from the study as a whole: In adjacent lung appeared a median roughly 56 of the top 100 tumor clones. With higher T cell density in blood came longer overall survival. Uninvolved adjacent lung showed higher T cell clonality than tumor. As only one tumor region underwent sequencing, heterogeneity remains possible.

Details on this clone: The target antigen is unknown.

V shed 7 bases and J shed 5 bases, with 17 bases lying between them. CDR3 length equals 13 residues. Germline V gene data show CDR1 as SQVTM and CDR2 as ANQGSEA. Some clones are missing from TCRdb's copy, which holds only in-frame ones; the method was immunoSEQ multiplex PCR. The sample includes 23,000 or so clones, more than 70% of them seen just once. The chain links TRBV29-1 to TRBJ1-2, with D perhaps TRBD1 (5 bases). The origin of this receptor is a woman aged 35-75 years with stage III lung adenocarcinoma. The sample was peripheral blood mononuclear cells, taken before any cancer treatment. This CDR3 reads CSGGTTGGYGYTF. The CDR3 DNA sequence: TGCAGCGGGGGGACGACTGGAGGATATGGCTACACCTTC.